The source of this T cell receptor beta chain is a study of blood T cell repertoires in COVID-19. Turning to the study itself: Acute and convalescent COVID-19 specimens originated in the United States, Italy and Spain. The cDNA or gDNA used as material had been derived from T cells, B-cell-depleted T cells, or PBMCs.

In the original analysis: Estimated nucleated cell counts came from reference gene primer amplification. TCRdb's copy holds only in-frame clones and misses some; the assay was immunoSEQ multiplex PCR. V, J and clone size are those of that table, while D and trimming were read from the DNA. The repertoire holds around 130,000 clones, roughly 90% seen once, with roughly 2.2% in the top ten. This CDR3 comprises 14 residues. Per the germline V gene, CDR1 is SGHTA and CDR2 is FQGNSA. Trimming removed 5 bases from V and 7 bases from J; junction bases left unmatched: 7. Input material: peripheral blood. The TCR sequence derives from a man between 65 and 85 years old with active COVID-19. This chain uses TRBV7-2 with TRBJ2-7; 11 bases are a match to TRBD1. The DNA for the CDR3 is TGTGCCAGCAGCCTGGACAGGGGGCCGCGAGAGCAGTACTTC. It is translated as CASSLDRGPREQYF.